This TCR beta chain was profiled in a study of regulatory dendritic cells for organ transplantation. General study points: Memory CD8+ clonal expansion seemed more limited with regulatory than mature dendritic cells. Considerable individual heterogeneity was seen in alloreactive memory CD8+ T cells. Resting memory CD8+ T cells held the most alloreactive clonotypes.

Libraries were prepared by immunoSEQ multiplex PCR; TCRdb keeps only in-frame clonotypes and omits some of them. The top ten clones hold 0.055% to 0.08% of a sample with 30,000 to 40,000 clones, roughly nine tenths of them seen once. Naive CD45RA+ and memory CD45RO+ CD4+ or CD8+ T cells were FACS-sorted. Of note for this clone: No antigen is known for it.

V dropped 1 base and J dropped 4 bases, with 7 bases sitting between them. The germline V gene has CDR1 MNHNS and CDR2 SASEGT. CDR3 length equals 13 residues. The receptor comes from a human donor in good health. Sequenced input: naive CD4+ T cells from blood. Subset indicated: CD45RA+ naive T cells. The V gene is TRBV6-1, the J gene TRBJ1-2; D not resolved. For the CDR3, the DNA is TGTGCCAGCAGTGAAGTTGTCGGCTATGGCTACACCTTC. Its translation: CASSEVVGYGYTF.